These 5 T cell receptor beta chains originate from one sample sequenced in a study of vaccination and CD4 T cells after COVID-19. Sequencing of cultured CD4+ T cell DNA used the Oncomine TCR Beta short-read assay. TCRdb ran MiXCR on the PCR reads and lists one entry per CDR3 protein. Seen here are more than 20,000 distinct CDR3 sequences, approximately 32% observed once, and the top ten hold more than 9.5%. For these receptors, no antigen is known. Time point reported: late sampling 161 to 241 days after vaccination in a few convalescent patients. Noted treatment: roughly 11-day PBMC culture with coronavirus spike peptide pools or control peptides (ViraFEST assay). Material: CD4+ T cells from blood, cultured in vitro, obtained about 7 months after SARS-CoV-2 vaccination. These receptors originate from a human donor who had recovered from COVID-19.

The rearrangement joins TRBV7-9 to TRBJ1-2; 7 bases match TRBD1. The CDR3 is made up of 15 amino acids. In germline, CDR1 is SEHNR, CDR2 FQNEAQ (reference sequence). The V and J ends lost 2 bases and 0 bases, in that order; junction bases with no gene match: 3. CDR3 nucleotides: TGTGCCAGCAGCTTAATCGGACAGGCTAACTATGGCTACACCTTC. This codes for CASSLIGQANYGYTF.

The rearrangement links TRBV5-6 to TRBJ2-7; D is tentatively TRBD1 or TRBD2 (6 bases each). Germline values: CDR1 SGHDT, CDR2 YYEEEE. V gave up 0 bases and J gave up 7 bases, with 11 bases separating them. This CDR3 contains 13 residues. The CDR3 DNA sequence: TGTGCCAGCAGCTTGGCCACGGGGGCAGAGCAGTACTTC. Translating it yields CASSLATGAEQYF.

There are a few counts of this clonotype. The chain has TRBV6-5 and TRBJ1-1; 7 nucleotides line up with TRBD1. This CDR3 has 14 amino acids. Germline CDR1 is MNHEY and CDR2 is SVGAGI. V was clipped by 3 bases and J by 5 bases; unmatched bases: 6. CDR3 sequence (DNA): TGTGCCAGCAGTTATCGGCAGGGGGGTACTGAAGCTTTCTTT. Residues: CASSYRQGGTEAFF.

The V and J genes are TRBV20-1 and TRBJ2-1; TRBD2 is a possible D gene (6 bases). The CDR3 has 15 residues. With 6 bases removed from V and 2 bases from J, the gap between germline ends came to 17 bases. CDR1 is DFQATT and CDR2 is SNEGSKA in the germline V gene (reference sequence). This chain's CDR3 is CSAQPPGLTYNEQFF. CDR3 bases: TGCAGTGCCCAACCCCCGGGACTTACCTACAATGAGCAGTTCTTC.

The chain combines TRBV5-4 with TRBJ2-5; D is unresolved. In germline, CDR1 is SGHNT, CDR2 YYREEE (reference sequence). V shed 2 bases and J shed 5 bases, with 10 bases lying between them. The CDR3 has 13 residues. CDR3 DNA sequence: TGTGCCAGCAGCTTAAGTCCCAGGGAGACCCAGTACTTC. Amino acid sequence: CASSLSPRETQYF.